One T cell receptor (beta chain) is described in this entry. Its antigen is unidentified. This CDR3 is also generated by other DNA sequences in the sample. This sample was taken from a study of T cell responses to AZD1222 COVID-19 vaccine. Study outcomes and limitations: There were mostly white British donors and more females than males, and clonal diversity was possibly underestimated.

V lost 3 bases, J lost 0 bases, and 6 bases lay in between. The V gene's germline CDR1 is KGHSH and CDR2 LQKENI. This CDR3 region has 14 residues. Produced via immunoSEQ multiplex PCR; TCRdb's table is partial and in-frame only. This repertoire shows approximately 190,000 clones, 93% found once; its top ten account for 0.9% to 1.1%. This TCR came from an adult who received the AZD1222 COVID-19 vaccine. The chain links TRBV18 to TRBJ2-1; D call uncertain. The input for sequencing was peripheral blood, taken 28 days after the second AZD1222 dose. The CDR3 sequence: CASSPSSSYNEQFF. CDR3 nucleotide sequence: TGTGCCAGCTCACCCTCCTCCTCCTACAATGAGCAGTTCTTC.